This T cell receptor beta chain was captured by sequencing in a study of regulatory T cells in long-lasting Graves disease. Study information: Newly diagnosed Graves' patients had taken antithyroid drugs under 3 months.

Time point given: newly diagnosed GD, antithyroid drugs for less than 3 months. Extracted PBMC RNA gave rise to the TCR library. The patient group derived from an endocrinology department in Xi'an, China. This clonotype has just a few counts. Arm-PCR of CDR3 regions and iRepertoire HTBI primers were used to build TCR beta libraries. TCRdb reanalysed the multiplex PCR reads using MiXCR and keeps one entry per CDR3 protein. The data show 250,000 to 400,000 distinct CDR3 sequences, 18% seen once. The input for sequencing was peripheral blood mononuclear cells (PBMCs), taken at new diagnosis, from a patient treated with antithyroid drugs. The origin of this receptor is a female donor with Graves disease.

CDR3 region: CASSPMGLAGKDGQYF. The DNA of the CDR3 is TGTGCCAGCAGCCCCATGGGACTAGCGGGAAAGGACGGGCAGTACTTC. The rearrangement links TRBV7-9 to TRBJ2-7; 13 bases map to TRBD2. Germline lookup yields CDR1 SEHNR and CDR2 FQNEAQ (reference sequence). V trimming: 5 bases; J trimming: 9 bases; junction bases outside the gene matches: 13. The CDR3 runs 16 residues.